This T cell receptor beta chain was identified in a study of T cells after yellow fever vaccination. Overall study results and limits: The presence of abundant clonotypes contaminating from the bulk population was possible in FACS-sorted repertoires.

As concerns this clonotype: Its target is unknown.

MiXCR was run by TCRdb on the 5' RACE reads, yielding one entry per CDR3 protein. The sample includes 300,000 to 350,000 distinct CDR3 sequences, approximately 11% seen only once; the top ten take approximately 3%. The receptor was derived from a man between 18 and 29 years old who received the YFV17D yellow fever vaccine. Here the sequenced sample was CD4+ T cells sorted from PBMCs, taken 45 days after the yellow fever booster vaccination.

This CDR3 reads CASSHPGGHEQFF. For the CDR3, the DNA is TGTGCCAGCAGTCACCCGGGGGGCCATGAGCAGTTCTTC. This chain joins TRBV12-3 or TRBV12-4 and TRBJ2-1; perhaps TRBD2 as D (7 bases). The V gene lost 5 bases and the J gene lost 8 bases, with 13 bases spanning the gap. The CDR3 is 13 residues long.